This record concerns one TCR beta chain sequence. Its target is unknown. These data belong to a study of cytotoxic CD8 clonotypes in ibrutinib-treated CLL. Study as a whole: Patients attained 24 partial and 2 complete responses; at median about 74 months, around 15 remained remitted while about twelve progressed. Study-wide results and caveats: Baseline clonality, higher than in age-matched healthy donors, tracked circulating CD8+ T-cell counts. Public clonotypes proved infrequent, and on treatment they shrank or remained steady. Clonality showed a rise at ibrutinib response that reversed toward baseline at progression.

Produced via immunoSEQ multiplex PCR; TCRdb's table is partial and in-frame only. The sample consists of tens of thousands of clones, 65% to 75% of them appearing once. This clonotype was sampled from a human donor with chronic lymphocytic leukemia. The sample was PBMCs, taken after 24 months of ibrutinib treatment.

CDR3 in DNA: TGTGCCAGCAGACAAGACATCGGCACTCAGCCCCAGCATTTT. This encodes CASRQDIGTQPQHF. This chain uses TRBV27 with TRBJ1-5; D gene unclear. Trimming cost V 6 bases and J 6 bases, with 15 bases left between them. The CDR3 is made up of 14 amino acids. In germline, CDR1 is MNHEY, CDR2 SMNVEV (reference sequence).